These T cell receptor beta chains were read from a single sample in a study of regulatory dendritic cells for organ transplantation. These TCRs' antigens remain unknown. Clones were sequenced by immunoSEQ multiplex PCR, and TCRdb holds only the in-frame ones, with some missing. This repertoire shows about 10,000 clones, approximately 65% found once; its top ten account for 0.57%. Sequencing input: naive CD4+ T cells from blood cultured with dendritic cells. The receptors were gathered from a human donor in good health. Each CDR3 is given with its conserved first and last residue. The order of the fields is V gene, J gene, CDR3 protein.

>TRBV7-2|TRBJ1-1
CASSFSQGAKTEAFF
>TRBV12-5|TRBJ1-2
CASGLETGVVGYTF
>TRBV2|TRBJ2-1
CASSASAGGLNEQFF
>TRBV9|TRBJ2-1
CASSVDRGSYNEQFF
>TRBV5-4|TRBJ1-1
CASSFLGTGNMNTEAFF
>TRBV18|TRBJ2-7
CASSKNSGGLTYEQYF
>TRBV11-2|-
CASSLAQRGGNEQYF
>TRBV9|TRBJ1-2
CASSVGGTGAPGGYTF
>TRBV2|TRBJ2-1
CASTDRERNEQFF
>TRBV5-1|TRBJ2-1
CASSLSGGDSSYNEQFF
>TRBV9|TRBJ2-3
CASSVGGGGTDTQYF
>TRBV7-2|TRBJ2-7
CASSPLTGSSYEQYF
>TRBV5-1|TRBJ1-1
CASSLDFGRVRTEAFF
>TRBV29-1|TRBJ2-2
CSVGATANTGELFF
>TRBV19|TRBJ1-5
CASSPKPGDQPQHF
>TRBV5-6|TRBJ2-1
CASYQAGGTNEQFF
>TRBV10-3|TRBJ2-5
CAISGGTKETQYF
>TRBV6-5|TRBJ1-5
CASKTGANQPQHF
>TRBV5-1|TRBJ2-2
CASSRTGGPGELFF
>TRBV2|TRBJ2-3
CASRLPGPSTDTQYF
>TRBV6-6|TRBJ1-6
CASSYSAVGGSPLHF
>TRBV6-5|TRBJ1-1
CASRASGAAEAFF
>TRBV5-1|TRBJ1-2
CASSTGTGGYGYTF
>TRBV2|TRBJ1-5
CASSEARGAGNQPQHF
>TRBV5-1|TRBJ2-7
CASSMGTSAYEQYF
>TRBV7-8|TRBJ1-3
CASSLAEGNTIYF
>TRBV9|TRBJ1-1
CASSAPGTVNTEAFF
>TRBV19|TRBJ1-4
CASSIVPGRDEKLFF
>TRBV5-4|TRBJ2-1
CASSRGQGRASNNEQFF
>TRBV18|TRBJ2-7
CASSPNRGHEQYF
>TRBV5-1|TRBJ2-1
CASSPGQGWGEQFF
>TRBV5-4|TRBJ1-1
CASRSASATPGTEAFF